The source of this T cell receptor beta chain is a study of radiotherapy plus CTLA-4 blockade in lung cancer. Background on the study: Among enrolled patients, about 18% responded and 31% achieved disease control. General observations from the study: Reportedly, early blood T cell clone dynamics best predicted response, with interferon-beta. After treatment with radiotherapy plus ipilimumab, TCR clones that came from the tumor expanded in blood.

Trimming took off 1 base at V and 7 bases at J, with 11 bases between the two ends. This CDR3 region has 15 residues. Germline V lookup: CDR1 SEHNR, CDR2 FQNEAQ (reference sequence). Regarding this clone: Its matching antigen is unknown.

Alongside CTLA-4 blockade with ipilimumab, patients with chemo-refractory metastatic non-small-cell lung cancer received focal radiation. Repertoires were generated with immunoSEQ multiplex PCR, while TCRdb's copy carries only in-frame clones and drops some. This sample has 40,000 to 45,000 clones, with 65% to 75% found just once. This chain connects TRBV7-9 to TRBJ1-6; D unresolved. The clonotype was recovered from a human donor with non-small cell lung cancer who had stable disease on radiotherapy plus ipilimumab. This material consisted of peripheral blood, taken from a patient treated with radiotherapy plus ipilimumab. The CDR3 region has the DNA TGTGCCAGCAGCTTAGTGACGGGGTCGAATTCACCCCTCCACTTT. The encoded protein is CASSLVTGSNSPLHF.